Listed below are T cell receptor beta chains from one sample, sequenced in a study of Ad26.COV2.S vaccination and SARS-CoV-2 variants. The repertoire was sequenced with immunoSEQ multiplex PCR; TCRdb's copy has only in-frame clones and lacks some. The sample holds more than 350,000 clones; roughly 90% are singletons and the top ten take 12%. The sample consisted of peripheral blood, taken in a trial of Ad26.COV2.S vaccine versus placebo. Every receptor here comes from a person between 18 and 65 years old who received the Ad26.COV2.S COVID-19 vaccine or a placebo. Each CDR3 is given with its conserved first and last residue. A D gene is named only where the DNA matches it firmly. Size is omitted from some rows. Given values are once, few, many or a class for expanded clones.

v_gene	j_gene	abundance	d_gene	CDR3nt	CDR3aa
TRBV2	TRBJ1-1	.	.	TGTGCCAGCAGCCCGTCTGTAGAAGCTTTCTTT	CASSPSVEAFF
TRBV9	TRBJ2-2	.	TRBD2	TGTGCCAGCAGCGGTCTAGCGGGAGCCGGGGAGCTGTTTTTT	CASSGLAGAGELFF
TRBV6-1	TRBJ2-3	.	.	TGTGCCAGCAGTGAAATCCCAGATACGCAGTATTTT	CASSEIPDTQYF
TRBV27	TRBJ1-5	.	.	TGTGCCAGCAGTCCCCGGCGCGGTCAGCCCCAGCATTTT	CASSPRRGQPQHF
TRBV29-1	TRBJ1-1	.	.	TGCAGCGCCCCGACAGGCCGGGGCACTGAAGCTTTCTTT	CSAPTGRGTEAFF
TRBV27	TRBJ1-1	.	TRBD1	TGTGCCAGCAGTCTCACAGGGGGTCTGAACACTGAAGCTTTCTTT	CASSLTGGLNTEAFF
TRBV6-1	TRBJ1-6	.	TRBD1	TGTGCCAGCAGTGAAGGATATGTTAGGGACAGGGATAATTCACCCCTCCACTTT	CASSEGYVRDRDNSPLHF
TRBV2	TRBJ2-5	.	TRBD1	TGTGCCAGCAGAGAGGGGACAGGAGAAGAGACCCAGTACTTC	CASREGTGEETQYF
TRBV5-1	TRBJ2-1	.	.	TGCGCCAGCAGCTTAGCCACGTTAAGTAGCACTACCTACAATGAGCAGTTCTTC	CASSLATLSSTTYNEQFF
TRBV29-1	TRBJ2-2	.	TRBD1	TGCAGCGTTGAAGATTCAGGGGGCGCCGGCACCGGGGAGCTGTTTTTT	CSVEDSGGAGTGELFF
TRBV7-9	TRBJ2-7	.	TRBD1	TGTGCCAGCAGGCCCCACTCGGGACAGTCGGAGCAGTACTTC	CASRPHSGQSEQYF
TRBV10-1	TRBJ2-1	.	TRBD2	TGCGCCAGCAGTGAGTCGATGGCGGGAGGGCCGGATGAGCAGTTCTTC	CASSESMAGGPDEQFF
TRBV7-9	TRBJ2-1	.	.	TGTGCCAGCAGCTTCAGTAGCGGCGGTGAGCAGTTCTTC	CASSFSSGGEQFF
TRBV7-2	TRBJ2-2	.	TRBD2	TGTGCCAGCAGCTTATCGCTAGCGGGAATCACCGGGGAGCTGTTTTTT	CASSLSLAGITGELFF
TRBV15	TRBJ2-1	.	.	TGTGCCACCAGCAGAGAAGGAGAGATACGGGAGCAGTTCTTC	CATSREGEIREQFF
TRBV4-3	TRBJ2-3	.	.	TGCGCCAGCAGCCAAGATGACGTGACAGATACGCAGTATTTT	CASSQDDVTDTQYF
TRBV3-1/TRBV3-2	TRBJ2-6	.	.	TGTGCCAGCAGCCAACCCACCCCTCTGCAGGACTCTGGGGCCAACGTCCTGACTTTC	CASSQPTPLQDSGANVLTF
TRBV15	TRBJ1-4	.	.	TGTGCCACCAGCAGAGACGAAACCAGGGGAGAAAAACTGTTTTTT	CATSRDETRGEKLFF
TRBV4-3	TRBJ2-1	.	.	TGCGCCAGCAGCCAGACAAGGGGGTTGAACAATGAGCAGTTCTTC	CASSQTRGLNNEQFF
TRBV10-3	TRBJ2-3	.	.	TGTGCCATCAGTGCAGGAGTTCAGCCCGGGGATACGCAGTATTTT	CAISAGVQPGDTQYF
TRBV27	TRBJ2-7	.	TRBD2	TGTGCCAGCAGTTTGATGGTTGCGGGAGCCAGGGAGCAGTACTTC	CASSLMVAGAREQYF
TRBV10-2	TRBJ2-5	.	.	TGCGCCAGCAGTGAGTCGACATCGTCTGGGACCCAGTACTTC	CASSESTSSGTQYF
TRBV30	TRBJ2-1	.	TRBD2	TGTGCCTGGGAGGGACTAGCCGGCCATGAGCAGTTCTTC	CAWEGLAGHEQFF
TRBV7-8	TRBJ2-5	.	TRBD2	TGTGCCAGCAGCTTAGTAGGGCTAGCGGGAGGGCCTCGTCTGGAGACCCAGTACTTC	CASSLVGLAGGPRLETQYF
TRBV6-1	TRBJ1-3	.	.	TGTGCCAGCAGTGAAGCGTTCAGATTCTCTGGAAACACCATATATTTT	CASSEAFRFSGNTIYF
TRBV20-1	TRBJ2-1	.	.	TGCAGTGCTAGAGATCGGGAAATTCAGTTCTTC	CSARDREIQFF
TRBV11-2	TRBJ1-3	.	.	TGTGCCAGCAGCTTAGATGGGGGGGGAAGAAACACCATATATTTT	CASSLDGGGRNTIYF
TRBV7-9	TRBJ1-4	once	TRBD1	TGTGCCAGCAGCTCACCAGGGGGCCTGAATGAAAAACTGTTTTTT	CASSSPGGLNEKLFF
TRBV11-3	TRBJ2-7	.	.	TGTGCCAGCAGCTTAGTTGCGGAAAGCTCCTACGAGCAGTACTTC	CASSLVAESSYEQYF
TRBV6-2/TRBV6-3	TRBJ2-2	.	.	TGTGCCAGCAGTTACTCCCGGGCTGACACCGGGGAGCTGTTTTTT	CASSYSRADTGELFF
TRBV7-9	TRBJ1-4	.	.	TGTGCCAGCAGCTTAGGGCGGGAAAAACTGTTTTTT	CASSLGREKLFF
TRBV6-2/TRBV6-3	TRBJ2-5	.	.	TGTGCCAGCAGTTTCTACCCCCAGGACCAGTACTTC	CASSFYPQDQYF
TRBV7-6	TRBJ2-5	.	.	TGTGCCAGCAGCTTAGCCGGGACATCGGAGACCCAGTACTTC	CASSLAGTSETQYF
TRBV12-3/TRBV12-4	TRBJ1-1	.	.	TGTGCCAGCAATCTTGGGGGTTACACTGAAGCTTTCTTT	CASNLGGYTEAFF
TRBV5-1	TRBJ1-1	.	.	TGCGCCAGCAGCTTGAGTCTGAACACTGAAGCTTTCTTT	CASSLSLNTEAFF
TRBV15	TRBJ2-1	.	.	TGTGCCACCAGCAGAGATTTCACGGATTACCAGTTCTTC	CATSRDFTDYQFF
TRBV27	TRBJ2-7	.	.	TGTGCCAGGGACATCTACGAGCAGTACTTC	CARDIYEQYF
TRBV2	TRBJ2-7	.	TRBD1	TGTGCCAGCAGTGATCCGCCCGGCCCCTCCTGGACAGGGGAAGCCTACGAGCAGTACTTC	CASSDPPGPSWTGEAYEQYF
TRBV9	TRBJ2-2	.	TRBD2	TGTGCCAGCAGCGTAGTGGCGGGAGGGAACACCGGGGAGCTGTTTTTT	CASSVVAGGNTGELFF
TRBV18	TRBJ2-3	.	.	TGTGCCAGCTCACCACTGTACAGAGGAGCTTCCACAGATACGCAGTATTTT	CASSPLYRGASTDTQYF
TRBV11-2	TRBJ2-2	.	TRBD1	TGTGCCAGCAGCTTCCGACAGGGGGCGGTGGACACCGGGGAGCTGTTTTTT	CASSFRQGAVDTGELFF
TRBV19	TRBJ1-5	once	TRBD1	TGTGCCAGTAGTTCACAGGGGGAGAGCAATCAGCCCCAGCATTTT	CASSSQGESNQPQHF
TRBV5-6	TRBJ2-5	.	.	TGTGCCAGCAGCTTTGCTCAGGGGGGGACCCAGTACTTC	CASSFAQGGTQYF
TRBV27	TRBJ2-3	.	.	TGTGCCAGCAGTTTCGAGCAGGCCCCAAGGGATACGCAGTATTTT	CASSFEQAPRDTQYF
TRBV30	TRBJ2-6	.	.	TGTGCCTACATGATCTCTGGGGCCAACGTCCTGACTTTC	CAYMISGANVLTF
TRBV10-3	TRBJ2-1	once	.	TGTGCCACAAACGTCAGGGGAGTCGACAATGAGCAGTTCTTC	CATNVRGVDNEQFF
TRBV18	TRBJ1-5	.	.	TGTGCCAGCTCCACGGAAGTGAATCAGCCCCAGCATTTT	CASSTEVNQPQHF
TRBV10-3	TRBJ2-3	once	TRBD2	TGTGCCATCAGACAACTAGCGGGACCCCTCGATACGCAGTATTTT	CAIRQLAGPLDTQYF
TRBV29-1	TRBJ1-1	.	.	TGCAGCGGCCACCTTATTACCACTGAAGCTTTCTTT	CSGHLITTEAFF